This TCR beta chain was profiled in a study of response to subunit inactivated influenza vaccine. Study-level points and caveats: Each seasonal flu vaccination may recruit only limited new T cells, authors suggested.

V lost 6 bases and J lost 5; bases outside the gene matches: 10. The CDR3 length is 14 residues. One entry per CDR3 protein results from TCRdb running MiXCR on the RT-PCR reads. The data contain approximately 730,000 distinct CDR3 sequences, about 15% of them singletons. With regard to this clonotype: What it recognizes is unknown.

The chain links TRBV12-3 or TRBV12-4 to TRBJ2-7; TRBD1 aligns across 7 bases. The source of this sequence is a man aged 50 to 59 who received an inactivated influenza vaccine. Sample: PBMCs from blood, taken approximately 15 days before vaccination. Written as DNA, the CDR3 is TGTGCCAGCAGCAAAGACAGGGTCGGACACGAGCAGTACTTC. Encoded protein: CASSKDRVGHEQYF.